These 13 T cell receptor beta chains were all obtained from the same sample, sequenced in a study of early T cells in non-severe SARS-CoV-2 infection. TCRdb itself ran the 5' RACE reads through MiXCR, one entry per CDR3 protein. This sample yields 35,000 to 45,000 distinct CDR3 sequences, of which approximately 6.5% are seen a single time; more than 20% belongs to the top ten. Sample: whole blood, taken at baseline. Receptor source: an adult who was a healthcare worker with PCR-confirmed SARS-CoV-2 infection or an uninfected control (not recorded which).

At least ten counts were recorded for this clonotype. The rearrangement joins TRBV20-1 to TRBJ2-7, with TRBD1 matching over 7 bases. From germline, CDR1 is DFQATT and CDR2 SNEGSKA (reference sequence). This CDR3 comprises 13 residues. With V trimmed by 6 bases and J by 3 bases, 8 bases remained unmatched. The CDR3 is CSARGRIVYEQYF. CDR3 DNA sequence: TGCAGTGCGAGGGGGCGGATCGTCTACGAGCAGTACTTC.

In its sample, this clonotype was seen a few times. The chain couples TRBV7-2 to TRBJ2-2; D is uncertain. This CDR3 spans 13 amino acids. Germline V lookup: CDR1 SGHTA, CDR2 FQGNSA. The V end was cut by 5 bases, the J end by 7 bases, with 11 bases between. CDR3 sequence reads: CASSRATGGELFF. The CDR3 region has the DNA TGTGCCAGCAGCAGGGCCACGGGCGGGGAGCTGTTTTTT.

This clonotype was seen a handful of times. V gene TRBV6-2 or TRBV6-3 combines with J gene TRBJ2-1, with unresolved D. Looked up from germline, CDR1 is MNHEY and CDR2 is SVGEGT. V lost 5 bases, J lost 15 bases, and 17 bases lay in between. The CDR3 is made up of 12 amino acids. The chain's CDR3 is CASSIGLPARFF. The CDR3 region has the DNA TGTGCCAGCAGTATTGGGCTCCCTGCAAGGTTCTTC.

This clonotype was seen more than once but under ten times. DNA for the CDR3: TGTGCCAGCAGCTTAAACGGGGGGCTGAAGACCCAGTACTTC. This translates into CASSLNGGLKTQYF. This chain joins TRBV13 and TRBJ2-5, with D perhaps TRBD2 (7 bases). Per the germline V gene, CDR1 is PRHDT and CDR2 is FYEKMQ (reference sequence). Trimming took off 2 bases at V and 6 bases at J, with 13 bases between the two ends. This CDR3 comprises 14 residues.

This chain uses TRBV3-1 with TRBJ2-7; 7 bases line up with TRBD2. V lost 0 bases to trimming and J lost 6 bases; unmatched junction nucleotides: 8. CDR1 and CDR2 (germline): LGHDT, YNNKEL (reference sequence). The CDR3 has 15 amino acids. The CDR3 coding sequence is TGTGCCAGCAGCCAAGATGGTGGTCCGGGAGGCGAGCAGTACTTC. Its translation is CASSQDGGPGGEQYF.

The chain uses TRBV7-8 and TRBJ1-2; no clear D gene. Trimming took 2 bases from V and 4 from J, leaving 5 bases between them. Germline V gives CDR1 SGHVS, CDR2 FQNEAQ. This CDR3 has 12 amino acids. The CDR3 coding sequence is TGTGCCAGCAGCTTAACTGGCTATGGCTACACCTTC. Translated: CASSLTGYGYTF.

There are many counts of this clonotype. The chain couples TRBV6-2 or TRBV6-3 to TRBJ2-7; D is uncertain. Per the germline V gene, CDR1 is MNHEY and CDR2 is SVGEGT. The CDR3 is made up of 14 amino acids. V gave up 2 bases and J gave up 4 bases, with 12 bases separating them. Here the CDR3 reads CASSYSVPVYEQYF. CDR3 nucleotide sequence: TGTGCCAGCAGTTACAGTGTCCCTGTATACGAGCAGTACTTC.

This clonotype was found a few times. The rearrangement uses TRBV19 and TRBJ1-1; D is possibly TRBD1 (6 bases). Trimming stripped 4 bases from V and 4 bases from J, with 25 bases between. The CDR3 totals 18 residues. CDR1 and CDR2 (germline): LNHDA, SQIVND (reference sequence). The CDR3 DNA reads TGTGCCAGTAGTAGAACCTGGGGGGCCAGGGGTATGAGCACTGAAGCTTTCTTT. It encodes CASSRTWGARGMSTEAFF. The full variable domain, with the rest looked up from reference TRBV19 and TRBJ1-1, is DGGITQSPKYLFRKEGQNVTLSCEQNLNHDAMYWYRQDPGQGLRLIYYSQIVNDFQKGDIAEGYSVSREKKESFPLTVTSAQKNPTAFYLCASSRTWGARGMSTEAFFGQGTRLTVV.

In this sample, this clonotype turned up a few times. The genes are TRBV19 and TRBJ2-7; D not resolved. Trimming removed 3 bases at V and 0 bases at J, with 9 bases between. The CDR3 contains 14 residues. Germline V gene sequence: CDR1 LNHDA, CDR2 SQIVND (reference sequence). Written as DNA, the CDR3 is TGTGCCAGTAGTATGGAGCCGGGCTCCTACGAGCAGTACTTC. Amino acid sequence: CASSMEPGSYEQYF. Together with reference TRBV19 and TRBJ2-7, the CDR3 gives the full variable domain: DGGITQSPKYLFRKEGQNVTLSCEQNLNHDAMYWYRQDPGQGLRLIYYSQIVNDFQKGDIAEGYSVSREKKESFPLTVTSAQKNPTAFYLCASSMEPGSYEQYFGPGTRLTVT.

This clonotype was detected ten times or more. V usage is TRBV5-1 and J usage is TRBJ2-7; TRBD2 matches 8 bases. V dropped 4 bases and J dropped 6; count of bases not matched to a gene: 12. The germline V gene has CDR1 SGHRS and CDR2 YFSETQ. The CDR3 has 15 residues. The CDR3 sequence is CASSPGGTERSEQYF. CDR3 sequence (DNA): TGCGCCAGCAGCCCGGGGGGGACGGAGCGGAGCGAGCAGTACTTC. Full variable domain (remainder filled in from reference TRBV5-1 and TRBJ2-7): KAGVTQTPRYLIKTRGQQVTLSCSPISGHRSVSWYQQTPGQGLQFLFEYFSETQRNKGNFPGRFSGRQFSNSRSEMNVSTLELGDSALYLCASSPGGTERSEQYFGPGTRLTVT.

To note about this clonotype: Possible read error: a much larger clone is one base away. The chain couples TRBV11-2 to TRBJ2-7; 15 bases match TRBD2. Per germline, CDR1 SGHAT and CDR2 FQNNGV. The length of the CDR3 is 13 residues. The CDR3 reads CASSSGLAGGQHF. CDR3 nucleotide sequence: TGTGCCAGCAGCTCGGGACTAGCGGGGGGCCAGCACTTC.

This clonotype was recorded many times. The chain carries TRBV20-1 and TRBJ2-7; TRBD2 matches 15 bases. This CDR3 spans 15 amino acids. Germline V lookup: CDR1 DFQATT, CDR2 SNEGSKA (reference sequence). J was trimmed by 7 bases and V by 6 bases; bases with no gene match: 10. The CDR3 loop is CSASGLAGGEEEQYF. CDR3 nucleotides: TGCAGTGCCTCCGGACTAGCGGGGGGGGAGGAGGAGCAGTACTTC.

In this sample, this clonotype turned up many times. The gene calls are TRBV2 and TRBJ2-1; the D gene is possibly TRBD1 (6 bases). Trimming removed 1 base from V and 7 bases from J, with 14 bases in between. From germline, CDR1 is SNHLY and CDR2 FYNNEI. This CDR3 is built from 15 residues. The CDR3 is CASSEEGDLGNEQFF. The CDR3 DNA reads TGTGCCAGCAGTGAAGAGGGGGATTTAGGGAATGAGCAGTTCTTC.